The clone carrying this TCR beta chain has a single count. Its antigen is undetermined. This CDR3 has 13 residues. With 6 bases removed from V and 7 bases from J, the gap between germline ends came to 10 bases. CDR1 and CDR2 (germline): MNHEY, SVGEGT. The source of the sample is a study of healthy donors' naive CD4 and CD8 T cells. Findings and caveats of the study: Reportedly, most V and J gene segments showed naive CD4+ versus CD8+ bias.

Starting from around 500 ng of total RNA, TCR libraries were made with linear amplification. TCRdb fed the reads into MiXCR, producing one record per CDR3 protein. The repertoire holds 200,000 or so distinct CDR3 sequences, nearly 75% seen once, with more than 2% in the top ten. This TCR was recovered from a pool of human donors in good health; the sample pools cells from several healthy donors. The rearrangement links TRBV6-2 or TRBV6-3 to TRBJ1-6; maybe TRBD1 (6 bases). The sample taken for sequencing was naive CD4+ and CD8+ T cells sorted from blood, pooled from several donors. The CDR3 region is CASRDRRNSPLHF. CDR3 nucleotide sequence: TGTGCCAGCAGAGACAGGAGGAATTCACCCCTCCACTTT.